This T cell receptor (beta chain) was sequenced during a study of CD4 T cells in relation to SARS-CoV-2 and coronaviruses. Worth noting for this clone: Its antigen remains unknown.

General observations from the study: Monoreactive clones expanded significantly more to SARS-CoV-2 than crossreactive clones did.

CDR1 and CDR2 (germline): MNHNY, SVGAGI (reference sequence). Trimming removed 4 bases from V and 1 base from J; junction bases left unmatched: 6. The CDR3 sequence is 15 residues long. Naive and memory CD4+ T cell DNA was deep-sequenced without culture. Profiled with immunoSEQ multiplex PCR; TCRdb holds only in-frame clones, not every one. The sample lists approximately 70,000 clones; 80% to 95% were seen once. Unexposed donor CD4+ T cells date from about 2011-2018, before the COVID-19 pandemic. V usage is TRBV6-6 and J usage is TRBJ2-5, with 7 nucleotides matching TRBD1. The specimen was naive CD4+ T cells from PBMCs. Subset denoted: naive CD4+ T cells isolated by negative enrichment. The clonotype originates from a human donor in good health. The CDR3 here is CASSFFRDSQETQYF. CDR3 bases: TGTGCCAGCAGTTTCTTCCGGGACAGCCAAGAGACCCAGTACTTC.